This T cell receptor (beta chain) was sequenced in a study of CD8 T cells in Susac syndrome. The RNA, about 0.5 to 1 ug, was put through reverse transcription using random hexamers. Multiplex PCR with immunoSEQ amplified the TCR beta CDR3 across 54 Vbeta and 13 Jbeta. TCRdb reprocessed the immunoSEQ multiplex PCR reads via MiXCR and lists one record per CDR3 protein. Of fewer than 80,000 distinct CDR3 sequences in the sample, about 94% were seen once. While CD8+ and CD4+ T cells were isolated negatively, TEMRA cells were enriched by FACS. Source material: CD8+ T cells from PBMCs. This TCR was recovered from a human donor with multiple sclerosis.

In nucleotides, the CDR3 is TGCAGTGCTAGAGAGATGGGGAGGGACTACAATGAGCAGTTCTTC. The encoded protein is CSAREMGRDYNEQFF. The chain recombines TRBV20-1 with TRBJ2-1; TRBD2 aligns across 7 bases. The germline gives CDR1 DFQATT, CDR2 SNEGSKA (reference sequence). The junction had 5 bases not matched to a gene; V was cut back by 0 bases and J by 3 bases. The CDR3 consists of 15 residues.